The 20 T cell receptor beta chains below come from one sample, sequenced in a study of blood T cells in healthy people across ages. The second PCR ran about 6 to 12 cycles with a sample-barcoded 5' primer and J-beta primers. Using its own MiXCR run on the 5' RACE reads, TCRdb lists one record per CDR3 protein. The sample lists over 1.5 million distinct CDR3 sequences, just under 50% occurring once. Sequencing was performed on blood. The receptors were gathered from a woman in her 40s in good health.

This clonotype turned up a few times. The V call is TRBV24-1, the J call TRBJ1-2; TRBD1 agrees at 12 bases. CDR3 length: 17 amino acids. After removal of 4 bases from V and 1 base from J, the junction contained 6 bases not matched to a gene. Germline lookup yields CDR1 KGHDR and CDR2 SFDVKD. As DNA, the CDR3 is TGTGCCACCAGTGAGCCCGGGACAGGGGGCAATAACTATGGCTACACCTTC. Protein sequence: CATSEPGTGGNNYGYTF.

The V and J genes are TRBV28 and TRBJ2-7, with TRBD1 identical over 7 bases. This CDR3 has 13 residues. After removal of 5 bases from V and 5 bases from J, the junction contained 6 bases not matched to a gene. Germline V gene lookup returns CDR1 MDHEN and CDR2 SYDVKM. In DNA, the CDR3 is TGTGCCAGCAGTGTGACAGGGTTCAACGAGCAGTACTTC. It yields the protein CASSVTGFNEQYF.

V and J are TRBV18 and TRBJ1-5; unclear D gene. The V and J ends lost 5 bases and 0 bases respectively, with 11 bases between them. CDR3 length equals 15 residues. Germline CDR1 is KGHSH and CDR2 is LQKENI. The CDR3 protein is CASSADFISNQPQHF. Here the CDR3 DNA reads TGTGCCAGCTCAGCAGACTTCATTAGCAATCAGCCCCAGCATTTT.

V and J are TRBV29-1 and TRBJ1-4; a weak D match, TRBD1 (5 bases). Germline V gives CDR1 SQVTM, CDR2 ANQGSEA. V dropped 6 bases and J dropped 8 bases, with 19 bases sitting between them. The CDR3 is 14 amino acids. The CDR3 sequence: CSVGSRVGDEKLFF. CDR3 nucleotide sequence: TGCAGCGTCGGTAGTCGGGTGGGGGACGAAAAACTGTTTTTT.

The chain recombines TRBV5-1 with TRBJ2-1; 12 bases align to TRBD2. Germline CDR1 and CDR2: SGHRS and YFSETQ. This CDR3 is built from 15 residues. J was trimmed by 8 bases and V by 4 bases; bases with no gene match: 7. The CDR3 nucleotides are TGCGCCAGCAGCCCAGGACTAGCGGGGATGGATGAGCAGTTCTTC. It specifies CASSPGLAGMDEQFF.

This clonotype has only a few counts. CDR3 amino acids: CASSPQGAPTEAFF. CDR3 DNA sequence: TGTGCCAGCAGCCCACAGGGGGCGCCCACTGAAGCTTTCTTT. The chain links TRBV7-9 to TRBJ1-1, with 9 bases fitting TRBD1. Germline V CDR1 and CDR2: SEHNR, FQNEAQ (reference sequence). V shed 5 bases, J shed 4 bases, and the junction held 5 bases outside the gene matches. The CDR3 loop spans 14 amino acids.

This chain connects TRBV5-1 to TRBJ2-5, with 9 bases identical to TRBD2. V shed 6 bases and J 3 bases; nucleotides not matched to a gene: 3. This CDR3 comprises 13 residues. Germline CDR1 reads SGHRS; CDR2 reads YFSETQ. The CDR3 DNA reads TGCGCCAGCACCATAGCGGGGGAAGAGACCCAGTACTTC. It specifies CASTIAGEETQYF.

In its sample, this clonotype was seen a few times. The chain carries TRBV27 and TRBJ2-3; 7 positions agree with TRBD1. This CDR3 is 15 amino acids long. Germline V gene sequence: CDR1 MNHEY, CDR2 SMNVEV (reference sequence). V lost 5 bases, J lost 3 bases, and 8 bases stayed unmatched. This chain's CDR3 is CASSDPQGDTDTQYF. CDR3 DNA sequence: TGTGCCAGCAGTGACCCGCAGGGGGATACAGATACGCAGTATTTT.

The chain is built from TRBV19 and TRBJ2-4; D is possibly TRBD1 (7 bases). The CDR3 runs to 16 residues. V was shortened by 6 bases and J by 0 bases, with 15 bases between the two germline ends. Germline V gives CDR1 LNHDA, CDR2 SQIVND (reference sequence). CDR3 DNA sequence: TGTGCCAGTAGCAGACAGGGAGGAATAGCCAAAAACATTCAGTACTTC. Encoded protein: CASSRQGGIAKNIQYF.

The chain uses TRBV27 and TRBJ2-1; D possibly matches TRBD1 or TRBD2 (5 bases each). The J call may be incorrect, as the DNA end agrees better with TRBJ2-7. The CDR3 totals 18 residues. Germline CDR1 is MNHEY and CDR2 is SMNVEV (reference sequence). CDR3 sequence (DNA): TGTGCCAGCAGTGCCGGGACCCACGGATCTCGCTCCTACAATGAGCAGTACTTC. This translates into CASSAGTHGSRSYNEQYF.

The V and J genes are TRBV6-1 and TRBJ2-3, with D perhaps matching TRBD1 or TRBD2 (5 bases each). Germline V gene lookup returns CDR1 MNHNS and CDR2 SASEGT. The CDR3 spans 15 residues. V lost 2 bases to trimming and J lost 4 bases, with 13 bases between them. CDR3 residues: CASSELFRGADTQYF. In DNA form, the CDR3 reads TGTGCCAGCAGTGAATTGTTTAGGGGAGCAGATACGCAGTATTTT.

This clonotype was seen a few times. The chain couples TRBV9 to TRBJ2-3; a weak D match, TRBD2 (5 bases). Germline lookup yields CDR1 SGDLS and CDR2 YYNGEE. This CDR3 has 10 residues. Trimming removed 5 bases at V and 8 bases at J, with 6 bases between. Here the CDR3 reads CASRAGTQYF. CDR3 nucleotides: TGTGCCAGCAGGGCGGGTACGCAGTATTTT.

V is TRBV5-8 and J is TRBJ2-5, with TRBD2 matching 9 bases. The J segment lost 5 bases and the V segment lost 4 bases, leaving 12 bases of the junction unmatched. There are 16 residues in the CDR3. Germline lookup yields CDR1 SGHTS and CDR2 YDEGEE. The CDR3 coding sequence is TGTGCCAGCAGCCACCGACTAGCGGCAGTTTGGGAGACCCAGTACTTC. Translation gives CASSHRLAAVWETQYF.

Only a few counts were recorded for this clonotype. The chain links TRBV20-1 to TRBJ1-2; 8 bases align to TRBD1. Germline CDR1 reads DFQATT; CDR2 reads SNEGSKA (reference sequence). V was clipped by 5 bases and J by 3 bases; unmatched bases: 5. The CDR3 has 13 amino acids. CDR3 bases: TGCAGTGCTGACTCGACAGGGGACTATGGCTACACCTTC. Encoded protein: CSADSTGDYGYTF.

On this clonotype itself: At one end the junction does not follow the germline gene, possibly because of a read error. The genes are TRBV11-2 and TRBJ1-5, with D hard to call. The CDR3 covers 15 residues. CDR1 and CDR2 from the germline V gene are SGHAT and FQNNGV. The CDR3 sequence: CASSLSPADNQTQHF. The CDR3, as DNA: TGTGCCAGCAGCTTATCCCCCGCCGACAATCAGACCCAGCATTTT.

This chain uses TRBV5-1 with TRBJ2-3; 10 bases map to TRBD1. CDR3 size: 16 residues. Germline CDR1 and CDR2: SGHRS and YFSETQ. Unmatched junction bases numbered 5, after V lost 4 bases and J lost 0 bases. DNA for the CDR3: TGCGCCAGCAGCGACGGGACAGGGGTTAGCACAGATACGCAGTATTTT. Its protein is CASSDGTGVSTDTQYF. Based on the CDR3 plus reference TRBV5-1 and TRBJ2-3, the full variable domain is KAGVTQTPRYLIKTRGQQVTLSCSPISGHRSVSWYQQTPGQGLQFLFEYFSETQRNKGNFPGRFSGRQFSNSRSEMNVSTLELGDSALYLCASSDGTGVSTDTQYFGPGTRLTVL.

This chain uses TRBV3-1 with TRBJ1-2; D perhaps matches TRBD1 (6 bases). This CDR3 comprises 15 residues. Germline CDR1 LGHDT, CDR2 YNNKEL (reference sequence). V lost 6 bases and J 1 base, leaving 15 bases between the germline ends. CDR3 loop: CASRQLGANNYGYTF. CDR3 nucleotides: TGTGCCAGCAGACAGCTGGGGGCGAATAACTATGGCTACACCTTC.

The chain uses TRBV20-1 and TRBJ2-3; 7 bases line up with TRBD2. This CDR3 is 15 amino acids long. Germline V gene data show CDR1 as DFQATT and CDR2 as SNEGSKA (reference sequence). J gave up 0 bases and V 5 bases, and 8 bases lay outside the gene matches. The CDR3 DNA follows: TGCAGTGCTGAGGGGACTACCACTAGCACAGATACGCAGTATTTT. Its protein product is CSAEGTTTSTDTQYF.

This clonotype was observed a few times. The V and J genes are TRBV10-3 and TRBJ1-4, with a weak D call TRBD1 (6 bases). The CDR3 is 15 amino acids. V was trimmed by 3 bases and J by 1 base, leaving 9 bases between them. The germline V gene encodes CDR1 ENHRY and CDR2 SYGVKD. The CDR3 nucleotides are TGTGCCATCAGTGAAGAGGGGGGAACTAATGAAAAACTGTTTTTT. This codes for CAISEEGGTNEKLFF.

This clonotype was seen a single time. The chain combines TRBV10-2 with TRBJ1-2; D gene uncertain. The V end lost 7 bases, the J end lost 2 bases, and 11 bases lay between the germline ends. Germline loops: CDR1 WSHSY, CDR2 SAAADI. The CDR3 runs to 13 residues. Here the CDR3 DNA reads TGCGCCAGCACCGCCAGCCGCAACTATGGCTACACCTTC. Translating it yields CASTASRNYGYTF.